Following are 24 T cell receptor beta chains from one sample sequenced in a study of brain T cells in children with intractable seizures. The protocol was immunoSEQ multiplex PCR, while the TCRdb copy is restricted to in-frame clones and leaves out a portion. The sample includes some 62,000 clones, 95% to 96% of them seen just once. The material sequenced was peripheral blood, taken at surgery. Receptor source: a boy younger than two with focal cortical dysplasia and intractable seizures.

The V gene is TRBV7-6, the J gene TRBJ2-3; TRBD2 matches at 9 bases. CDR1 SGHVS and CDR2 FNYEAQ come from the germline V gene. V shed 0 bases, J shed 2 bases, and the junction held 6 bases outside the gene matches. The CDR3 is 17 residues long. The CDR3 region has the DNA TGTGCCAGCAGCTTAGCGCGGGGGGGAGGGCCCACAGATACGCAGTATTTT. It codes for CASSLARGGGPTDTQYF.

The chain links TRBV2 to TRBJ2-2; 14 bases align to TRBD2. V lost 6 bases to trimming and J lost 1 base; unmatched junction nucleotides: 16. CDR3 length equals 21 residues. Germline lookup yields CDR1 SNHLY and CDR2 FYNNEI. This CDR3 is CASSRNPLGLAGGWNTGELFF. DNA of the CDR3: TGTGCCAGCAGCCGGAACCCCCTCGGACTAGCGGGAGGATGGAACACCGGGGAGCTGTTTTTT.

As DNA, the CDR3 is TGTGCCAGCAGTTACGGTCCGGGCTTGGTGGGTGGCTACACCTTC. It encodes CASSYGPGLVGGYTF. The chain carries TRBV6-5 and TRBJ1-2; D is unresolved. The CDR3 length is 15 residues. Trimming shortened V by 2 bases and J by 7 bases, and 17 bases separated the two germline ends. CDR1 and CDR2 (germline): MNHEY, SVGAGI.

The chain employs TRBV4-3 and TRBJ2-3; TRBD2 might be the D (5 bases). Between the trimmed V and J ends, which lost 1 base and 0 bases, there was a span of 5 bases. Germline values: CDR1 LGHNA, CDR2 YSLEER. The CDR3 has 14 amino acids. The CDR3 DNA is TGCGCCAGCAGCCAAGGGACTAGCACAGATACGCAGTATTTT. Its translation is CASSQGTSTDTQYF.

The CDR3 sequence: CASSVGTSGSKTQYF. For the CDR3, the DNA is TGCGCCAGCAGCGTTGGGACTAGCGGGAGCAAGACCCAGTACTTC. The chain uses TRBV5-1 and TRBJ2-5, with TRBD2 matching over 14 bases. Germline trimming cut 4 bases from V and 6 bases from J; bases unmatched to any gene: 5. The CDR3 totals 15 residues. Germline CDR1 SGHRS, CDR2 YFSETQ.

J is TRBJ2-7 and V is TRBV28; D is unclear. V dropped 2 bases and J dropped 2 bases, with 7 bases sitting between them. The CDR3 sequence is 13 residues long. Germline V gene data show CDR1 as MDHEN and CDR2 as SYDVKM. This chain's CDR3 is CASSLRVTYEQYF. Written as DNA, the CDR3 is TGTGCCAGCAGTTTAAGAGTTACCTACGAGCAGTACTTC.

The DNA of the CDR3 is TGTGCCAGCAGCTTGGGGCGGACAGGGGGAGAGACCCAGTACTTC. It encodes CASSLGRTGGETQYF. The rearrangement joins TRBV5-4 to TRBJ2-5, with 10 bases lining up with TRBD1. J lost 4 bases, V lost 0 bases, and 3 bases had no gene match. This CDR3 spans 15 amino acids. Germline CDR1 and CDR2: SGHNT and YYREEE (reference sequence).

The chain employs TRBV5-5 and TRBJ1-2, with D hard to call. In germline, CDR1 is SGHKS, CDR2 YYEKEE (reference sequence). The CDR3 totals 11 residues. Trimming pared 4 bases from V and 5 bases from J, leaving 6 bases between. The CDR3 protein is CASSNHYGYTF. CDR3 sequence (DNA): TGTGCCAGCAGCAATCATTATGGCTACACCTTC.

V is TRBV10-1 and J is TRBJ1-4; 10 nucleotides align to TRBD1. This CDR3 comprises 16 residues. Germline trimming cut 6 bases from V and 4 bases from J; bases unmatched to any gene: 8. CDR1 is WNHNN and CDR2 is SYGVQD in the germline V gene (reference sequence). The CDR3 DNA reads TGCGCCAGCAGAAAAACCGGGACAGGGGATAATGAAAAACTGTTTTTT. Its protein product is CASRKTGTGDNEKLFF.

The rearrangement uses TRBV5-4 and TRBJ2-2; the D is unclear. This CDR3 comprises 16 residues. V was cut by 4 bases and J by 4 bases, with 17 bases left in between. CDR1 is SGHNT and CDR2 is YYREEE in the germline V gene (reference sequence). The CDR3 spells CASSPFFVASTGELFF. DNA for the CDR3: TGTGCCAGCAGCCCCTTTTTCGTTGCGAGCACCGGGGAGCTGTTTTTT.

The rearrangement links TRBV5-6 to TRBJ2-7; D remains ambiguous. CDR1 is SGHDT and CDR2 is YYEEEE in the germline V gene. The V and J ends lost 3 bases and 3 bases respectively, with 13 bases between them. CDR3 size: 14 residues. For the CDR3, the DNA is TGTGCCAGCAGCTGCAATTTTCCCTACTACGAGCAGTACTTC. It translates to CASSCNFPYYEQYF.

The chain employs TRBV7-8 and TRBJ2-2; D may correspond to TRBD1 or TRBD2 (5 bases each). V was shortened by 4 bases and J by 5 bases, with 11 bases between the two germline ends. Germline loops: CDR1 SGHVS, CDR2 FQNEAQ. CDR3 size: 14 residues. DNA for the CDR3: TGTGCCAGCAGCTCTAGAGAGGGGACCGGGGAGCTGTTTTTT. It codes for CASSSREGTGELFF.

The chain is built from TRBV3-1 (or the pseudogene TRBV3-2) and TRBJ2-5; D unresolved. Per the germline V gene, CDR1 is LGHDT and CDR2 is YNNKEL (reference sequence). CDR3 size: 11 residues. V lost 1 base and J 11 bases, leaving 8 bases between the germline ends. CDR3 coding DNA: TGTGCCAGCAGCCAAGGCGCGCTTCAGTACTTC. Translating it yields CASSQGALQYF.

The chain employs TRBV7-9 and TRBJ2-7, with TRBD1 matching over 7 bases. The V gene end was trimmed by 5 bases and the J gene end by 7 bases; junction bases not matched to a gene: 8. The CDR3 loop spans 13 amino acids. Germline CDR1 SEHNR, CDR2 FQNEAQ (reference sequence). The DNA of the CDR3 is TGTGCCAGCAGCATAGGGACAGCAGGGGAGCAGTACTTC. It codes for CASSIGTAGEQYF.

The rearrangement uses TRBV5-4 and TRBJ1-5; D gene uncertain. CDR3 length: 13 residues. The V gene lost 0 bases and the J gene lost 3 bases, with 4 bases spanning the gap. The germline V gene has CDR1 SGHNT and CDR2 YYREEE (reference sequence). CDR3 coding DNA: TGTGCCAGCAGCTTGGATCCCAATCAGCCCCAGCATTTT. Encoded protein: CASSLDPNQPQHF.

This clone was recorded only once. Written as DNA, the CDR3 is TGTGCCAGCAGTCCGGTCTCCTACAATGAGCAGTTCTTC. Its protein is CASSPVSYNEQFF. The rearrangement links TRBV7-7 to TRBJ2-1; D is uncertain. V was shortened by 6 bases and J by 0 bases, with 6 bases between the two germline ends. The CDR3 is 13 amino acids. Germline CDR1 SSHAT, CDR2 FNYEAQ (reference sequence).

CDR3 in amino acids: CASSLGQSLNQPQHF. CDR3 coding DNA: TGTGCCAGCAGCTTAGGACAGAGCCTCAATCAGCCCCAGCATTTT. The chain combines TRBV11-2 with TRBJ1-5; a weak D match, TRBD1 (5 bases). Germline V gives CDR1 SGHAT, CDR2 FQNNGV. This CDR3 is built from 15 residues. V was trimmed by 1 base and J by 3 bases, leaving 10 bases between them.

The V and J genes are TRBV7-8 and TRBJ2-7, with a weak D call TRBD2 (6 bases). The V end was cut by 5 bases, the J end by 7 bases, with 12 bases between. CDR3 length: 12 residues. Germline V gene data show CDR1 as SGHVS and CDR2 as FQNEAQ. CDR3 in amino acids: CASSGGEIEQYF. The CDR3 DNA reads TGTGCCAGCAGCGGAGGGGAAATAGAGCAGTACTTC. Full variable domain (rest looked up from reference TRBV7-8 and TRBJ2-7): GAGVSQSPRYKVAKRGQDVALRCDPISGHVSLFWYQQALGQGPEFLTYFQNEAQLDKSGLPSDRFFAERPEGSVSTLKIQRTQQEDSAVYLCASSGGEIEQYFGPGTRLTVT.

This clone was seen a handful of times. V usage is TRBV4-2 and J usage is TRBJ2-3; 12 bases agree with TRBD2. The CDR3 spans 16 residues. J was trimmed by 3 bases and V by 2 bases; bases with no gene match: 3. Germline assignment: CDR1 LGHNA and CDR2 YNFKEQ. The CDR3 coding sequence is TGTGCCAGCAGCCAACGACTAGCGGGGGAGACAGATACGCAGTATTTT. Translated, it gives CASSQRLAGETDTQYF.

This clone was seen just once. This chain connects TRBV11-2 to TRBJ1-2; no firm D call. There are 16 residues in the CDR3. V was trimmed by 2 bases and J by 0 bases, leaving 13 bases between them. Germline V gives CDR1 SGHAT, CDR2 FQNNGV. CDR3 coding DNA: TGTGCCAGCAGCTTAAGACCCACAGAGTCTAACTATGGCTACACCTTC. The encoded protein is CASSLRPTESNYGYTF. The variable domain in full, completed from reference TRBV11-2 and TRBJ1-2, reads EAGVAQSPRYKIIEKRQSVAFWCNPISGHATLYWYQQILGQGPKLLIQFQNNGVVDDSQLPKDRFSAERLKGVDSTLKIQPAKLEDSAVYLCASSLRPTESNYGYTFGSGTRLTVV.

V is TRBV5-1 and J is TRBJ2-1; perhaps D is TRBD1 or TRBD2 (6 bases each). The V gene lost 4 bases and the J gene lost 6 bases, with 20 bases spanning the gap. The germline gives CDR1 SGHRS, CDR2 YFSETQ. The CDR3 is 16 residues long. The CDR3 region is CASSRPQWGAGNEQFF. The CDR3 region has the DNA TGCGCCAGCAGCCGCCCGCAATGGGGGGCAGGCAATGAGCAGTTCTTC.

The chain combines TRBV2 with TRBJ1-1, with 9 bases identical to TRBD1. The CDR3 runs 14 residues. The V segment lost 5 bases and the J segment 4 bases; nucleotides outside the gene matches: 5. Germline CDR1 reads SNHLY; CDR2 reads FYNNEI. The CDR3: CASSPQTGGTEAFF. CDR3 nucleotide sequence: TGTGCCAGCAGTCCACAGACAGGGGGCACTGAAGCTTTCTTT.

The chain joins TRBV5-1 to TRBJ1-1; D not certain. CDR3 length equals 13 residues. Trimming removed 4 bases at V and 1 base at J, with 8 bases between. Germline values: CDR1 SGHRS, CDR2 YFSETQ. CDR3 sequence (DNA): TGCGCCAGCAGCCAGAATGAGAACACTGAAGCTTTCTTT. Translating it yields CASSQNENTEAFF.

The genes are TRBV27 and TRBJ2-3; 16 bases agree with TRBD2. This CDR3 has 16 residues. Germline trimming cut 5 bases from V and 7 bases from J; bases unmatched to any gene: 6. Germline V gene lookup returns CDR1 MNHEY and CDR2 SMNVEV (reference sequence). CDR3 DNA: TGTGCCAGCAGTGGGGGACTAGCGGGGGGGCGAAATACGCAGTATTTT. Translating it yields CASSGGLAGGRNTQYF.